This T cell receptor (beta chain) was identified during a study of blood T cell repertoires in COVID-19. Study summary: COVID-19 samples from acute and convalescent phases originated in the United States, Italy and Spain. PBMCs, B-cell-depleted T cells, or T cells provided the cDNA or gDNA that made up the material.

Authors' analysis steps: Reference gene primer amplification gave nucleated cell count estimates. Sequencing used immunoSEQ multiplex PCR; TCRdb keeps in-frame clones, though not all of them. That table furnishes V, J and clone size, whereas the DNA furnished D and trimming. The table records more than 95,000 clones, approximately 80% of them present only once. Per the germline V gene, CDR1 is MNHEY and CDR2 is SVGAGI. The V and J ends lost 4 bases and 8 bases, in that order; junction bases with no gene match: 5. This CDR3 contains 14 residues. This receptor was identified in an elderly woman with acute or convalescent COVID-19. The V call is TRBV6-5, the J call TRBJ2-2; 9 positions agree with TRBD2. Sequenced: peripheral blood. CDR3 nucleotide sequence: TGTGCCAGCAGTTTGGGACTAGCTGGGGGGGAGCTGTTTTTT. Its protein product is CASSLGLAGGELFF.